This TCR beta chain derives from a study of persistence of HIV-infected CD4 T cells. Study context: Anti-CD3/anti-CD28 stimulation activated a higher proportion of cells than antigen stimulation, with lower memory fraction.

This nonspecific control used anti-CD3/anti-CD28 bead stimulation of CD4+ T cells. CD4+ T cells upregulating both CD40 ligand and CD69 were sorted as responding cells. For at least 4 years, plasma HIV-1 RNA was undetectable (<50 copies/mL). Germline CDR1 reads MNHEY; CDR2 reads SVGAGI. Trimming pared 10 bases from V and 4 bases from J, leaving 14 bases between. The CDR3 sequence is 13 residues long. The immunoSEQ assay was version 4, run in survey mode. Sequencing was performed with immunoSEQ multiplex PCR; in TCRdb, only in-frame clones are kept and a portion is missing. The sample has about 37,000 clones, roughly 87% seen once. Study findings and constraints: The rare CMV-responding cells with HIV-1 proviruses were not separately TCR-sequenced.

A remark on this clone: Its antigen remains unidentified.

The J gene is TRBJ1-5, the V gene TRBV6-5, with D unresolved. This specimen was CD4+ T cells sorted from PBMCs after roughly 18-hour stimulation, taken from a patient who received antiretroviral therapy. The receptor was derived from an adult man with HIV who was CMV-seropositive. The CDR3 bases are TGTGCCACCCGGTTCATTAGTAATCAGCCCCAGCATTTT. Its translation: CATRFISNQPQHF.